These T cell receptor beta chains were read from a single sample in a study of T cell responses to AZD1222 COVID-19 vaccine. Profiling relied on immunoSEQ multiplex PCR, and the TCRdb table lists in-frame clones only, not all of them. The data show about 110,000 clones, more than 90% seen once. The specimen was peripheral blood, collected on day 0 of AZD1222 vaccination. Every receptor here comes from an adult in good health. CDR3s include the opening cysteine and the closing phenylalanine or tryptophan. A D gene is named only where the DNA matches it firmly. Size is stated for part of the rows, as once, few or many counts, or as a class when the clone is expanded.

size: -; D: TRBD1; J: TRBJ2-1; V: TRBV9; CDR3: CASSPSLGTGSSYNEQFF; DNA: TGTGCCAGCAGCCCATCCCTCGGGACAGGGAGCTCCTACAATGAGCAGTTCTTC
size: -; D: -; J: TRBJ2-2; V: TRBV10-1; CDR3: CASRHHPDRHTGELFF; DNA: TGCGCCAGCAGGCACCACCCTGACAGGCACACCGGGGAGCTGTTTTTT
size: -; D: -; J: TRBJ2-1; V: TRBV2; CDR3: CASRETRNGEQFF; DNA: TGTGCCAGCAGGGAGACCCGAAACGGTGAGCAGTTCTTC
size: once; D: -; J: TRBJ2-3; V: TRBV10-3; CDR3: CAISEDSPLVTDTQYF; DNA: TGTGCCATCAGTGAGGACAGCCCCCTAGTCACAGATACGCAGTATTTT
size: -; D: TRBD1; J: TRBJ1-3; V: TRBV3-1/TRBV3-2; CDR3: CASSQATGRTHTIYF; DNA: TGTGCCAGCAGCCAGGCGACAGGGAGGACCCACACCATATATTTT
size: -; D: -; J: TRBJ2-1; V: TRBV24-1; CDR3: CATSYGAGSYNEQFF; DNA: TGTGCCACCAGCTACGGGGCCGGCTCCTACAATGAGCAGTTCTTC
size: -; D: -; J: TRBJ1-1; V: TRBV27; CDR3: CASRRSGGNEAFF; DNA: TGTGCCAGCAGAAGGTCGGGGGGTAATGAAGCTTTCTTT
size: -; D: TRBD1; J: TRBJ1-2; V: TRBV7-8; CDR3: CASSEQGRYGYTF; DNA: TGTGCCAGCAGCGAACAGGGGCGGTATGGCTACACCTTC
size: once; D: TRBD1; J: TRBJ2-3; V: TRBV29-1; CDR3: CSVGRQGRTDTQYF; DNA: TGCAGCGTTGGTAGACAGGGACGCACAGATACGCAGTATTTT
size: -; D: -; J: TRBJ1-2; V: TRBV7-8; CDR3: CASSLGTVGARGYTF; DNA: TGTGCCAGCAGCTTAGGGACAGTTGGGGCGCGTGGCTACACCTTC
size: -; D: TRBD2; J: TRBJ2-3; V: TRBV4-1; CDR3: CASSPKILAGGKRFTDTQYF; DNA: TGCGCCAGCAGCCCGAAAATACTAGCGGGGGGGAAACGATTCACAGATACGCAGTATTTT
size: -; D: -; J: TRBJ1-6; V: TRBV29-1; CDR3: CSVSESSYNSPLHF; DNA: TGCAGCGTTTCTGAGAGCTCCTATAATTCACCCCTCCACTTT
size: -; D: -; J: TRBJ1-5; V: TRBV18; CDR3: CASSPGAGNQPQHF; DNA: TGTGCCAGCTCACCGGGGGCAGGCAATCAGCCCCAGCATTTT
size: once; D: TRBD2; J: TRBJ2-3; V: TRBV27; CDR3: CASSFRRTSGLGPDTQYF; DNA: TGTGCCAGCAGTTTTCGCAGGACTAGCGGACTGGGGCCAGATACGCAGTATTTT
size: -; D: -; J: TRBJ2-3; V: TRBV12-3/TRBV12-4; CDR3: CASNTGMDTQYF; DNA: TGTGCCAGCAATACAGGGATGGATACGCAGTATTTT
size: -; D: -; J: TRBJ1-5; V: TRBV5-5; CDR3: CASSFGRWGNQPQHF; DNA: TGTGCCAGCAGCTTCGGGCGGTGGGGAAATCAGCCCCAGCATTTT